This T cell receptor (beta chain) was captured in a study of cytomegalovirus exposure and HLA in healthy donors. Regarding the study as a whole: A later analysis linked a missense DCLRE1C variant to TCR beta V- and J-gene trimming. Analysis performed later showed TCR beta chains linked to HLA being more clonally expanded than equally common others.

Comment on this clone: As yet, its antigen is unknown.

Trimming took 0 bases from V and 10 from J; bases not matched to a gene: 8. The CDR3 runs 14 residues. CDR1 is MNHNS and CDR2 is SASEGT in the germline V gene. PCR was performed using 60 Vbeta and 13 Jbeta primers. Sequencing used immunoSEQ multiplex PCR; TCRdb keeps in-frame clones, though not all of them. The profile covers 150,000 to 200,000 clones, with around 80% appearing a single time and 1.4% taken by the ten largest. The receptor was isolated from a young man in good health and CMV-seronegative. Sequencing used PBMCs. V and J are TRBV6-1 and TRBJ1-2; 7 bases line up with TRBD1. The CDR3 DNA follows: TGTGCCAGCAGTGAAGCGCTTCGAGGGGGCGACTACACCTTC. Translation: CASSEALRGGDYTF.